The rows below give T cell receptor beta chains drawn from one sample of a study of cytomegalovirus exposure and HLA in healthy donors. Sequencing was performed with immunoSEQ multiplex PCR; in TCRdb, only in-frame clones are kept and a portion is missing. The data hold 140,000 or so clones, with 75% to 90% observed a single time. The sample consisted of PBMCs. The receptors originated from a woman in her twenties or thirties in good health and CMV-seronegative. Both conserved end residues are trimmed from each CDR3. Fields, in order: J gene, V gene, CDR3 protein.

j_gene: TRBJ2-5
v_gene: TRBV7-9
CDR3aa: ASSLAASGSWETQY

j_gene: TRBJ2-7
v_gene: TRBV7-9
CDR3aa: ASSTRDRGTYEQY

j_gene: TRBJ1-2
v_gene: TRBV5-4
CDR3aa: ASSLEIGAGGLNGYT

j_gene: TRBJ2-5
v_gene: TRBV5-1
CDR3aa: ASSLAVAGKQETQY

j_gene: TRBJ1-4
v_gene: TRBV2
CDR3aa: ASSDPGVANEKLF

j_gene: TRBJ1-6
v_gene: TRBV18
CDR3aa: ASSPVQVRAFGSFNSPLH

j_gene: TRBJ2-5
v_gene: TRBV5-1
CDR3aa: ASSPIPGQQETQY

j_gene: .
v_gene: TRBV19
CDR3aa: ASSIRSGAYEQY

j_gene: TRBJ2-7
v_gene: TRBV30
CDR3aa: AWSVTGYEQY

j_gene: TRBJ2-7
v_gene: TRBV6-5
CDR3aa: ASSEGTVSYEQY

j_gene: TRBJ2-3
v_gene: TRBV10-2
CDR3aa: ASSVTGRADTQY

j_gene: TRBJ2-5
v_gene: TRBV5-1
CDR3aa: ASSLGTDFQETQY

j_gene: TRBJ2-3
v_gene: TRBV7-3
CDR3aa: ASSQGVADTQY

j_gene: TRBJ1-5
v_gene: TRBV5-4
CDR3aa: ASSPVPGTDQPQH

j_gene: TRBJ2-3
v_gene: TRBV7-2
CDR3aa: ASSLAARQGRTDTQY

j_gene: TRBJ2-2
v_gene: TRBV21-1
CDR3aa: ASSMRQGTHTGELF

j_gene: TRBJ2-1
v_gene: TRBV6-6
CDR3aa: ASRGGGSSYNEQF

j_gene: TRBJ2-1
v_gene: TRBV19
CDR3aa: ASSRGDGSRAGRNNEQF

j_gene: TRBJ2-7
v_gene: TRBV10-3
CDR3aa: AITEQEPGLLH

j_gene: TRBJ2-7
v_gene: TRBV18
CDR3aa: ASSRGTSGTVAY

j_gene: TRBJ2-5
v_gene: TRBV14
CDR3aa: ASSPALAEQFLY

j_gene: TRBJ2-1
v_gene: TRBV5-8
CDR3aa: ASSFHLTLPGNEQF

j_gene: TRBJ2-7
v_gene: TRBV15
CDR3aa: ATSRGLASEQY

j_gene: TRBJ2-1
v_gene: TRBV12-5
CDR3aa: ASGAPRGTGVYNEQF

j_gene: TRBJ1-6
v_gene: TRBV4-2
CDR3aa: ASSRRHRGDNSPLH

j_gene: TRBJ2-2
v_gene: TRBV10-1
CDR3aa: ASSPGTGFGELF

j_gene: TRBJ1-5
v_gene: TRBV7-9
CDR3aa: ASSFGQGHQPQH

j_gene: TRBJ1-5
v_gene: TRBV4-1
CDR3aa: ASSQGGSYQPQH

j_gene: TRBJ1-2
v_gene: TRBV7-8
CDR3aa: ASSLLSRDYGYT

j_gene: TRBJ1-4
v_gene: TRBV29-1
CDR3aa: SAKAGGHEKLF

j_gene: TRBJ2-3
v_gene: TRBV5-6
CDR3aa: ASSLGTPKTDTQY

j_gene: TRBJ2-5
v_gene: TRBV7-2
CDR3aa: ASSFRGLAGRETQY

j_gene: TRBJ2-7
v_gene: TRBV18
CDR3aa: ASSPWSGGLYEQY

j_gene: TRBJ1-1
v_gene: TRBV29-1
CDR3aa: SVVGQPDTEAF

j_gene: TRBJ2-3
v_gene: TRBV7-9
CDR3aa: ASSPPSGRDDTQY

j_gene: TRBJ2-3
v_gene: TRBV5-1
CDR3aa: ASSLPGDADTQY

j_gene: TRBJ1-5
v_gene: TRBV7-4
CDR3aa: ASSPGPSNQPQH

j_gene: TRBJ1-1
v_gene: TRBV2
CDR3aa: ASGAALDTEAF

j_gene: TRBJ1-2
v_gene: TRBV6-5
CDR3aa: ASRVDSNYGYT

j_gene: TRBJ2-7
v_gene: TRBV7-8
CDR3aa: ASSLTRATYEQY

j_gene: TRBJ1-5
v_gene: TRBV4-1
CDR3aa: ASSPPEARLFGNQPQH

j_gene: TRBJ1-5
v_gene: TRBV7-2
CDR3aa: ASSSYWTDSNQPQH

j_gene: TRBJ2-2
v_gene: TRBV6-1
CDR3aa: ASSLDSPNTGELF

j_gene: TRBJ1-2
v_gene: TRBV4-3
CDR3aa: ASSQEPGVYGYT

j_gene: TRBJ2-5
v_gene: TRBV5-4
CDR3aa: ASSSGLTQETQY

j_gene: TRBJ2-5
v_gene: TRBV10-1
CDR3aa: ASSEPTRPETQY

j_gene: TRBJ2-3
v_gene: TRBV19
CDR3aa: ASSEGQSTDTQY